This paragraph covers one T cell receptor beta chain sequence. This clone occurred once. This receptor's antigen is unknown. No per-base quality is available; no much larger clone lies one base away. This specimen comes from a study of blood T cell repertoires in COVID-19 (dated by TCRdb to 2018 to 2020). In the study overall: Samples covering the acute and convalescent phases of COVID-19 were provided by collaborators in the United States, Italy and Spain. A freely available public database, intended as a resource for researchers studying the immune response to SARS-CoV-2, is where the repertoires were released. Deeply sampled blood TCRbeta repertoires from subjects exposed to, actively infected with, or recovered from COVID-19 were included in the dataset. Samples came from the ongoing ImmuneRACE study (first 160 participants) plus 1,254 subjects from 6 global collaborators. Where available, HLA class I and class II types were obtained from metadata supplied by the sample provider rather than from assay-based typing. The prospective study material was composed of cDNA or gDNA derived from T cells, B-cell-depleted T cells, or PBMCs. The sample metadata nearly always contained a de-identified subject ID, COVID-19 status, age in years and sex.

Collaborating institutions collected whole blood in K2EDTA tubes following their own protocols. For TCRbeta analysis, collaborators shipped samples in one of three forms: frozen whole blood, isolated PBMCs, or DNA extracted from either of those sample types. CDR3 length: 12 amino acids, cysteine to phenylalanine. The read is trimmed to its CDR3 DNA, 36 bases read in frame from base 1. The germline V end is reduced by 7 bases and the J end by 8 bases; junction bases left unmatched: 1. CDR1 and CDR2 (KGHDR, SFDVKD) derive from the germline V gene. TCRbeta CDR3 regions were amplified from genomic DNA by means of the immunoSEQ Assay, a bias-controlled multiplex PCR. Per the authors' processing: Nucleated cell counts per sample were estimated from amplification of reference gene primers within the assay. To quantify the absolute abundance of each unique TCRbeta CDR3 rearrangement, sequence reads were collapsed and filtered. For each sample, productive Simpson clonality was calculated as the square root of Simpson's diversity index over productive rearrangements. In TCRdb, the immuneACCESS table is reduced to in-frame sequences with V and J assigned. These tables do not hold every clone; where another copy was compared, an unresolved V gene accounts for under half, and the others remain unexplained. Clonal size and the V and J genes are those of that table, whereas D and trimming came from the DNA. The sample includes 75,000 or so clones, with around 88% observed a single time. The ten largest clones capture nearly 5% of the sample.

What the study reported, not specific to this receptor: Clinical and demographic metadata were provided uncurated, with the amount varying by source and participant.

This sequence was found in a woman at least 80 years old with active or convalescent COVID-19. Recombination linked TRBV24-1 to TRBJ1-6; 7 bases in the junction line up with TRBD1. The material sequenced was peripheral blood. The nucleotide sequence is TGTGCCACCAGCACAGGGGATTCACCCCTCCACTTT. Translated, it reads CATSTGDSPLHF.